This T cell receptor beta chain was identified in a study of T cells in Graves' hyperthyroidism and ophthalmopathy. Notes on the study in general: The authors' 13 V-J model separated ophthalmopathy from stable hyperthyroidism.

This clonotype showed up just a few times. The antigen remains unidentified. Trimming removed 3 bases from V and 4 bases from J; junction bases left unmatched: 6. The CDR3 contains 15 residues. Germline CDR1 reads MNHEY; CDR2 reads SVGAGI. Amplified TCR beta CDR3 regions came from RNA transcripts. HTBI primers drove first-round RT-PCR of the TCR CDR3. Using its own MiXCR run on the multiplex PCR reads, TCRdb lists one record per CDR3 protein. The sample includes 700,000 or so distinct CDR3 sequences, 14% seen only once; the top ten take around 12%. This chain joins TRBV6-5 and TRBJ2-3; 8 nucleotides match TRBD2. Sequenced input: blood. The sequence was obtained from a woman aged 45-65 years with Graves' ophthalmopathy. The CDR3 nucleotides read TGTGCCAGCAGTTATCCGGGACTAGGCGCAGATACGCAGTATTTT. This codes for CASSYPGLGADTQYF.